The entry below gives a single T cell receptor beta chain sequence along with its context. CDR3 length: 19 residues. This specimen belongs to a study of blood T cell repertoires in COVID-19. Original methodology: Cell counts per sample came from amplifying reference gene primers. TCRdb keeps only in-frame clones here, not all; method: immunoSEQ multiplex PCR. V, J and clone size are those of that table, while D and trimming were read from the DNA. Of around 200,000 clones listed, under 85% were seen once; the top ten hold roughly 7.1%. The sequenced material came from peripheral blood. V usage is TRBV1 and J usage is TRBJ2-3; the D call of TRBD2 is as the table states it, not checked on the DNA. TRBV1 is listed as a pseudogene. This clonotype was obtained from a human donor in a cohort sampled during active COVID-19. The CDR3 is CTSSQDRASGGILQDTQYF. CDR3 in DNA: TGCACCAGCAGCCAAGATCGGGCTAGCGGGGGGATCCTCCAAGATACGCAGTATTTT.